Below are 21 T cell receptor beta chains sequenced from a single sample in a study of T-cell reconstitution after alpha-beta-depleted transplantation in children. TCRbeta library construction was performed incorporating unique molecular identifiers. TCRdb processed the PCR reads anew with MiXCR; each CDR3 protein has one entry. The sample shows approximately 500,000 distinct CDR3 sequences, about 10% of them seen only once. The material was PBMCs, obtained before TCRalphabeta/CD19-depleted stem cell transplant. Receptor source: a child younger than 10 with inherited bone marrow failure, due to receive a stem cell transplant.

This clonotype was detected many times. CDR3 sequence (DNA): TGTGCCAGCAGTTTATCTCGGAACACTGAAGCTTTCTTT. Protein sequence: CASSLSRNTEAFF. This chain uses TRBV27 with TRBJ1-1; no reliable D call. Germline lookup yields CDR1 MNHEY and CDR2 SMNVEV (reference sequence). The CDR3 loop spans 13 amino acids. V lost 0 bases, J lost 1 base, and 3 bases lay in between.

This clonotype was counted ten times or more. This rearrangement joins TRBV24-1 to TRBJ2-7; 7 bases match TRBD1. The germline gives CDR1 KGHDR, CDR2 SFDVKD. The CDR3 runs 15 residues. The junction had 8 bases not matched to a gene; V was cut back by 4 bases and J by 3 bases. CDR3 protein: CATSDSRQGSYEQYF. DNA for the CDR3: TGTGCCACCAGTGACTCCAGACAGGGCAGCTACGAGCAGTACTTC.

This clonotype was seen repeatedly, ten times or more. The V and J genes are TRBV13 and TRBJ2-5; D gene uncertain. In germline, CDR1 is PRHDT, CDR2 FYEKMQ (reference sequence). V was pared by 0 bases and J by 2 bases, with 7 bases between. There are 14 residues in the CDR3. This CDR3 reads CASSLGPSQETQYF. CDR3 nucleotides: TGTGCCAGCAGCTTAGGCCCCAGTCAAGAGACCCAGTACTTC.

In its sample, this clonotype was seen many times. The chain is built from TRBV10-3 and TRBJ1-2; D is possibly TRBD1 (6 bases). This CDR3 comprises 13 residues. Per the germline V gene, CDR1 is ENHRY and CDR2 is SYGVKD. The V and J ends lost 4 bases and 6 bases respectively, with 12 bases between them. CDR3 DNA: TGTGCCATCAGTGTCGGCAGGGGCAATGGCTACACCTTC. Amino acid sequence: CAISVGRGNGYTF.

This clonotype was seen a handful of times. The chain is built from TRBV7-2 and TRBJ2-7; possibly TRBD2 for D (6 bases). CDR1 SGHTA and CDR2 FQGNSA come from the germline V gene. V was shortened by 5 bases and J by 4 bases, with 18 bases between the two germline ends. The CDR3 has 15 amino acids. Here the CDR3 DNA reads TGTGCCAGCAGCGACGGGACTTTTGGGCCGTACGAGCAGTACTTC. Translation: CASSDGTFGPYEQYF.

This clonotype was seen ten or more times. The chain recombines TRBV5-1 with TRBJ1-6; the D gene is possibly TRBD1 (5 bases). The CDR3 sequence is 13 residues long. The germline V gene has CDR1 SGHRS and CDR2 YFSETQ. Trimming removed 4 bases from V and 7 bases from J, with 9 bases in between. The chain's CDR3 is CASSGDPNSPLHF. The CDR3 nucleotides read TGCGCCAGCAGCGGGGACCCCAATTCACCCCTCCACTTT.

This clonotype showed up many times. The chain couples TRBV6-6 to TRBJ2-1, with D possibly TRBD1 on 6 matching bases. V lost 5 bases to trimming and J lost 9 bases, with 11 bases between them. Germline CDR1 MNHNY, CDR2 SVGAGI (reference sequence). The CDR3 consists of 12 residues. CDR3 loop: CASSPLGGEQFF. CDR3 sequence (DNA): TGTGCCAGCAGTCCGCTAGGGGGTGAGCAGTTCTTC.

This clonotype has just a few counts. The rearrangement joins TRBV7-2 to TRBJ2-5, with 8 bases matching TRBD2. The ends lost 2 bases at V and 7 bases at J; junction bases unmatched: 9. CDR3 length: 15 amino acids. Germline lookup yields CDR1 SGHTA and CDR2 FQGNSA. This chain's CDR3 is CASSLTSGSRRTQYF. As DNA, the CDR3 is TGTGCCAGCAGCTTAACAAGCGGGAGCCGGAGGACCCAGTACTTC.

This clonotype was counted many times. The V call is TRBV4-1, the J call TRBJ1-2; the D is unclear. Germline CDR1 and CDR2: MGHRA and YSYEKL. V lost 2 bases, J lost 5 bases, and 24 bases lay in between. This CDR3 comprises 18 residues. The CDR3 here is CASSQPGFTHSGYYGYTF. DNA of the CDR3: TGCGCCAGCAGCCAACCCGGGTTCACCCACTCGGGCTATTATGGCTACACCTTC.

The chain carries TRBV5-1 and TRBJ2-2, with D maybe TRBD1 (6 bases). V lost 3 bases, J lost 0 bases, and 15 bases lay in between. Germline CDR1 is SGHRS and CDR2 is YFSETQ. The CDR3 totals 17 residues. The DNA of the CDR3 is TGCGCCAGCAGCTACCGGGACATCTCAGCGAACACCGGGGAGCTGTTTTTT. It encodes CASSYRDISANTGELFF.

In this sample, this clonotype turned up a few times. V gene TRBV19 combines with J gene TRBJ2-6, with TRBD1 matching over 7 bases. The CDR3 is made up of 19 amino acids. CDR1 is LNHDA, CDR2 SQIVND, per germline (reference sequence). Trimming removed 5 bases from V and 0 bases from J; junction bases left unmatched: 13. The CDR3 loop reads CASSPPPRQGNSGANVLTF. CDR3 nucleotides: TGTGCCAGTAGTCCGCCCCCCAGACAGGGCAACTCTGGGGCCAACGTCCTGACTTTC.

This clonotype was counted many times. The rearrangement uses TRBV6-5 and TRBJ2-3; TRBD2 might be the D (6 bases). V was trimmed by 6 bases and J by 11 bases, leaving 24 bases between them. Looked up from germline, CDR1 is MNHEY and CDR2 is SVGAGI. This CDR3 comprises 15 residues. CDR3 protein: CASRALGGGWGGQYF. The CDR3 bases are TGTGCCAGCAGGGCACTAGGCGGAGGTTGGGGAGGGCAGTATTTT.

This clonotype was counted at least ten times. The chain employs TRBV28 and TRBJ1-5; perhaps TRBD1 as D (5 bases). Germline loops: CDR1 MDHEN, CDR2 SYDVKM. This CDR3 is built from 17 residues. V lost 7 bases and J lost 0, with 19 bases in between. The CDR3 DNA follows: TGTGCCAGCAAGGGGCCAGGGACTCATTATAGCAATCAGCCCCAGCATTTT. Its protein product is CASKGPGTHYSNQPQHF.

The chain combines TRBV13 with TRBJ2-7; 9 bases match TRBD1. Per germline, CDR1 PRHDT and CDR2 FYEKMQ (reference sequence). The CDR3 sequence is 15 residues long. J was trimmed by 3 bases and V by 5 bases; bases with no gene match: 8. This chain's CDR3 is CASSAGQGKYYEQYF. CDR3 DNA: TGTGCCAGCAGCGCGGGACAGGGAAAATACTACGAGCAGTACTTC.

This clonotype was found many times. V usage is TRBV7-8 and J usage is TRBJ1-2; 12 bases line up with TRBD1. Germline V CDR1 and CDR2: SGHVS, FQNEAQ. This CDR3 comprises 15 residues. Trimming took 4 bases from V and 8 from J; bases not matched to a gene: 8. CDR3 in amino acids: CASSSGTGGSWGYTF. CDR3 sequence (DNA): TGTGCCAGCAGCTCCGGGACAGGGGGCTCTTGGGGCTACACCTTC.

As concerns this clonotype: This may stem from a read error, because a much larger clone lies one nucleotide away. The V gene is TRBV12-3 or TRBV12-4, the J gene TRBJ2-1, with TRBD1 matching over 9 bases. The CDR3 covers 22 residues. Losses at the gene ends were 0 bases for V and 8 bases for J; bases not matched to a gene: 26. CDR3 bases: TGTGCCAGCAGTTTAGCAGGGATGTTAACAGGGGGCTTCACTAGCGCCCGCCATGAGCAGTTCTTC. It translates to CASSLAGMLTGGFTSARHEQFF.

This clonotype turned up a few times. This chain connects TRBV20-1 to TRBJ1-2; no reliable D call. The CDR3 has 13 residues. Germline lookup yields CDR1 DFQATT and CDR2 SNEGSKA (reference sequence). Trimming took off 2 bases at V and 4 bases at J, with 11 bases between the two ends. The CDR3 protein is CSARPTVLYGYTF. The CDR3 DNA sequence: TGCAGTGCTAGACCAACAGTCCTCTATGGCTACACCTTC.

The sample holds many counts of this clonotype. The chain links TRBV30 to TRBJ2-3; perhaps TRBD1 as D (5 bases). CDR1 GTSNPN and CDR2 SVGIG come from the germline V gene (reference sequence). The V end was cut by 0 bases, the J end by 6 bases, with 13 bases between. CDR3 length: 14 residues. CDR3 bases: TGTGCCTGGAGTGTACAGGCGCCCGGGGATACGCAGTATTTT. Amino acids: CAWSVQAPGDTQYF.

This clonotype was picked up many times. The rearrangement uses TRBV5-1 and TRBJ2-2; no clear D gene. Looked up from germline, CDR1 is SGHRS and CDR2 is YFSETQ. The CDR3 consists of 14 residues. Trimming took off 2 bases at V and 4 bases at J, with 9 bases between the two ends. CDR3 loop: CASSFEFTTGELFF. The CDR3 DNA follows: TGCGCCAGCAGCTTTGAATTTACCACCGGGGAGCTGTTTTTT.

In its sample, this clonotype was seen a few times. The chain is built from TRBV5-6 and TRBJ2-6, with D unclear. From germline, CDR1 is SGHDT and CDR2 YYEEEE. V lost 6 bases, J lost 0 bases, and 16 bases lay in between. The CDR3 has 17 residues. Here the CDR3 DNA reads TGTGCCAGCACCCTCTTTTTAGCTTTCTCTGGGGCCAACGTCCTGACTTTC. Protein product: CASTLFLAFSGANVLTF.

This clonotype appeared once. Here the CDR3 reads CASGPRARDYEQYF. CDR3 in DNA: TGTGCCAGCGGCCCCCGGGCCAGGGACTACGAGCAGTACTTC. This chain connects TRBV11-2 to TRBJ2-7, with a tentative D call TRBD1 (5 bases). Trimming stripped 8 bases from V and 3 bases from J, with 17 bases between. The germline CDR1 and CDR2 sequences are SGHAT and FQNNGV. This CDR3 is 14 amino acids long.